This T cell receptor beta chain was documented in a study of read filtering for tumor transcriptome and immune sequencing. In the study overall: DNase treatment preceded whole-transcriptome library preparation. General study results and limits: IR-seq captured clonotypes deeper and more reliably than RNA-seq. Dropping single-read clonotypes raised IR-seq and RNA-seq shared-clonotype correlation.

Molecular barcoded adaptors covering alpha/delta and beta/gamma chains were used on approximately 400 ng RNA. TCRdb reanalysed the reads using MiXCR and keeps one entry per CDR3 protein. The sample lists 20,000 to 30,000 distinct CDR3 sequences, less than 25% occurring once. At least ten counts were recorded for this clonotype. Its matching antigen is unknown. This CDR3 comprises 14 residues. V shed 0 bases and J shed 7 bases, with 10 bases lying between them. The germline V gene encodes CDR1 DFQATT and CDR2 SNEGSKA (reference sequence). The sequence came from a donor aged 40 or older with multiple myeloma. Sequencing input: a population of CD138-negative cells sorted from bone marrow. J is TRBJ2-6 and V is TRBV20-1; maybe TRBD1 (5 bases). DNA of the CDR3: TGCAGTGCTAGAGACAGGGTGGGCGCCAACGTCCTGACTTTC. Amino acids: CSARDRVGANVLTF.